The TCR beta chain described here comes from a study of Tregs in tolerant kidney transplant recipients. Study-wide results and limits: Biological reproducibility was not directly addressed in this study. Validation in larger populations is needed because few patients were studied.

As regards this clone: The target antigen is unknown.

The data were produced by immunoSEQ multiplex PCR, yet TCRdb's version contains in-frame clones alone and is incomplete. The data show about 44,000 clones, with roughly 95% seen just once and about 0.36% held by the top ten. The material sequenced was Tregs from blood cultured with allogeneic cells. The TCR was taken from a human donor in good health.

DNA for the CDR3: TGTGCCAGCAGTTCCTCGAGGACAGGGGCAGTTCAGCCCCAGCATTTT. Protein sequence: CASSSSRTGAVQPQHF. The chain employs TRBV27 and TRBJ1-5; 9 positions match TRBD1. CDR1 MNHEY and CDR2 SMNVEV come from the germline V gene (reference sequence). V lost 4 bases and J lost 6; bases outside the gene matches: 10. The CDR3 consists of 16 residues.